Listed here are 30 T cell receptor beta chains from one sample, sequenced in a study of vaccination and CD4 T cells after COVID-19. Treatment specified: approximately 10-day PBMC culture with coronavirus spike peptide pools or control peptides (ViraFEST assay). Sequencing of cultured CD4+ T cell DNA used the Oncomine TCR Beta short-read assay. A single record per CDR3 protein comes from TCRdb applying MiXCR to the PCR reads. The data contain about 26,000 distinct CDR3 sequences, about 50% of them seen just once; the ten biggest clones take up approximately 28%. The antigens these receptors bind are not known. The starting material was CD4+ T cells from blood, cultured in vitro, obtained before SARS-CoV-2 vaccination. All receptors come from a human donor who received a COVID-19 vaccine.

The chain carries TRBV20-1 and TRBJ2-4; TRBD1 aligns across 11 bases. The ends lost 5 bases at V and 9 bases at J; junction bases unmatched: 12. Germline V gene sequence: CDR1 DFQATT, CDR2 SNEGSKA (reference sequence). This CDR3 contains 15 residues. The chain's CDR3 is CSAPPRSGTGGIQYF. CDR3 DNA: TGCAGTGCTCCCCCGCGTTCCGGGACAGGGGGCATTCAGTACTTC.

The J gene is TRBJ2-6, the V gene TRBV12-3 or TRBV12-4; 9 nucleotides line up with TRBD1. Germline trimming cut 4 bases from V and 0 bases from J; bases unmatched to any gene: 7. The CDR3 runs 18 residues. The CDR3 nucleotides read TGTGCCAGCAGTTGGGTGACAGGGGGGGACTCTGGGGCCAACGTCCTGACTTTC. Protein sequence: CASSWVTGGDSGANVLTF.

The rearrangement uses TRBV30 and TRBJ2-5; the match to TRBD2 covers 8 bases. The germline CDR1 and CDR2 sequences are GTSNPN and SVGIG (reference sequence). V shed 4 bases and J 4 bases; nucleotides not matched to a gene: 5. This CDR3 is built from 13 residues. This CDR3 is CAWTAGGPETQYF. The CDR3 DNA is TGTGCCTGGACGGCGGGGGGCCCAGAGACCCAGTACTTC.

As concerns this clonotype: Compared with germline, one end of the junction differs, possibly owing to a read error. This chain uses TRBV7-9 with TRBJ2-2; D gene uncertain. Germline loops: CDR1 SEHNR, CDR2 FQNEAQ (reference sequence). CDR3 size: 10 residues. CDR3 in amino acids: CATSTGELFF. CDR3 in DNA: TGTGCCACCAGCACCGGGGAGCTGTTTTTT.

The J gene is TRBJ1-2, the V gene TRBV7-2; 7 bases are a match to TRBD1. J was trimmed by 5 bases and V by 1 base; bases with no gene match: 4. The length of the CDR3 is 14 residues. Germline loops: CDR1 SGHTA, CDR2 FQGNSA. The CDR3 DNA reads TGTGCCAGCAGCTTAGAGGGCAGGGGGTATGGCTACACCTTC. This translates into CASSLEGRGYGYTF.

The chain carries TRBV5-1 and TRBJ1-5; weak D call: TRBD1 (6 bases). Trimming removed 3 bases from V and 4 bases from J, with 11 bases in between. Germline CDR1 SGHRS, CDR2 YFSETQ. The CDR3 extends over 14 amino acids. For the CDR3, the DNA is TGCGCCAGCAGCTCAGGGGTCCTAAATCAGCCCCAGCATTTT. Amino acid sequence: CASSSGVLNQPQHF.

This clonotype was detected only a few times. Here the CDR3 reads CSAYRAAEAFF. In DNA, the CDR3 is TGCAGTGCATACAGGGCGGCTGAAGCTTTCTTT. The V gene is TRBV20-1, the J gene TRBJ1-1, with D perhaps matching TRBD1 (6 bases). The CDR3 loop spans 11 amino acids. Germline CDR1 and CDR2: DFQATT and SNEGSKA (reference sequence). Trimming removed 6 bases at V and 6 bases at J, with 11 bases between.

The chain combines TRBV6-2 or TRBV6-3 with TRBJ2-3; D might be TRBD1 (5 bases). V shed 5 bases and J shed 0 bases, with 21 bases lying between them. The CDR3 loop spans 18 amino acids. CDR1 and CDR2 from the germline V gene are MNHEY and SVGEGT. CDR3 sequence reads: CASSTRTGSQGSTDTQYF. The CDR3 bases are TGTGCCAGCAGTACCCGGACCGGGTCCCAGGGCAGCACAGATACGCAGTATTTT.

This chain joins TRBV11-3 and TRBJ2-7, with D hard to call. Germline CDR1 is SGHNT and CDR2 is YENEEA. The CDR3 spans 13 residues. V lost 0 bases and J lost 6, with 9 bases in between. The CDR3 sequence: CASSLDRKSEQYF. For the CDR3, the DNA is TGTGCCAGCAGCTTAGATAGGAAGTCCGAGCAGTACTTC.

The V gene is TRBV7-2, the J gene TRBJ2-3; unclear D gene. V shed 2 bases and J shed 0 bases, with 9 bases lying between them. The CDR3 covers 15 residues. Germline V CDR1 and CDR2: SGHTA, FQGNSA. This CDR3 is CASSLTFTSTDTQYF. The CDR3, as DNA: TGTGCCAGCAGCTTAACATTTACTAGCACAGATACGCAGTATTTT.

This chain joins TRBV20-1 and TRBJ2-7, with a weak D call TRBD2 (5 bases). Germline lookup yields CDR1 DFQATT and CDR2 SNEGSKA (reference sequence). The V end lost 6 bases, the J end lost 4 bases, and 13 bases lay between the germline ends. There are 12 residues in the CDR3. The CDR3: CSAGNGGYEQYF. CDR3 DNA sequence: TGCAGTGCAGGTAACGGCGGGTACGAGCAGTACTTC.

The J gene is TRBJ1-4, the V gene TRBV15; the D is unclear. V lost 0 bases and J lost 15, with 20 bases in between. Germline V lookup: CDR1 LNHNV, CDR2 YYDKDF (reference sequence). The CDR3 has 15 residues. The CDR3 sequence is CATSRDGSPLERMFF. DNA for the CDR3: TGTGCCACCAGCAGAGACGGCAGCCCCTTGGAGAGGATGTTTTTT. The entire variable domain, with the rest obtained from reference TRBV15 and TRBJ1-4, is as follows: DAMVIQNPRYQVTQFGKPVTLSCSQTLNHNVMYWYQQKSSQAPKLLFHYYDKDFNNEADTPDNFQSRRPNTSFCFLDIRSPGLGDTAMYLCATSRDGSPLERMFFGSGTQLSVL.

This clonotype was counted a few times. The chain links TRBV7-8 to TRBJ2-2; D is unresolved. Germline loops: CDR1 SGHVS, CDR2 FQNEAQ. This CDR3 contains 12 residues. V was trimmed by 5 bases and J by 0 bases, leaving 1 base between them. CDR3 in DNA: TGTGCCAGCAGCCCGAACACCGGGGAGCTGTTTTTT. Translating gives CASSPNTGELFF.

In DNA, the CDR3 is TGCGCCAGCAGTTCGAGAGGGGAAGATACGCAGTATTTT. Amino acids: CASSSRGEDTQYF. The genes are TRBV10-1 and TRBJ2-3; D tentatively fits TRBD1 or TRBD2 (5 bases each). The CDR3 is 13 amino acids. Germline CDR1 WNHNN, CDR2 SYGVQD (reference sequence). Trimming cost V 5 bases and J 5 bases, with 11 bases left between them.

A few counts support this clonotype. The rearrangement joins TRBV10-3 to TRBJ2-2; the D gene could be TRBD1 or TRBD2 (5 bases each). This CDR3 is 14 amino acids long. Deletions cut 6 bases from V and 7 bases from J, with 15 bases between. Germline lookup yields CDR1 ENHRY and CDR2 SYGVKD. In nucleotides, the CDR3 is TGTGCCATCAGCAGGGACCCCGGGGTCGGGGAGCTGTTTTTT. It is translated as CAISRDPGVGELFF.

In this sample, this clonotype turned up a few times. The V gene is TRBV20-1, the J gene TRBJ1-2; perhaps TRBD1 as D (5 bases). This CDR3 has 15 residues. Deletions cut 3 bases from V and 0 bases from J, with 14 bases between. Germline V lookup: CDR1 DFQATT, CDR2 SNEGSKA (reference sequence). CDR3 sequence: CSASFGVGANYGYTF. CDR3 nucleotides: TGCAGTGCTAGCTTTGGAGTGGGGGCTAACTATGGCTACACCTTC.

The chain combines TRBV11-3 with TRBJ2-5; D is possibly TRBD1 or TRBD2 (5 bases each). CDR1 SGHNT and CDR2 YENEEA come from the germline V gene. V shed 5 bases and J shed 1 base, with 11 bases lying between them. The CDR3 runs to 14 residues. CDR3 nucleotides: TGTGCCAGCAGCCCTCGGGACCGCCAAGAGACCCAGTACTTC. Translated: CASSPRDRQETQYF.

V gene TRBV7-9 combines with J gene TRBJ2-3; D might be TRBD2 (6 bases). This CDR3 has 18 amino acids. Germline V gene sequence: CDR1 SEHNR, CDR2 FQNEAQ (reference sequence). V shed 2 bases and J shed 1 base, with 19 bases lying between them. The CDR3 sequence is CASSLTPGLGGGTDTQYF. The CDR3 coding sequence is TGTGCCAGCAGCTTAACGCCGGGCCTAGGAGGGGGCACAGATACGCAGTATTTT.

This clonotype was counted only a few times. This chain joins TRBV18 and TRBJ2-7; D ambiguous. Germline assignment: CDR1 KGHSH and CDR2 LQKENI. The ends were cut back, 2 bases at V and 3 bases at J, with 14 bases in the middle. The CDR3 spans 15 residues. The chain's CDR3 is CASSPVHPADYEQYF. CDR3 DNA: TGTGCCAGCTCACCAGTACACCCCGCAGACTACGAGCAGTACTTC. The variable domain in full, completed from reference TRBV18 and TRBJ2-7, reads NAGVMQNPRHLVRRRGQEARLRCSPMKGHSHVYWYRQLPEEGLKFMVYLQKENIIDESGMPKERFSAEFPKEGPSILRIQQVVRGDSAAYFCASSPVHPADYEQYFGPGTRLTVT.

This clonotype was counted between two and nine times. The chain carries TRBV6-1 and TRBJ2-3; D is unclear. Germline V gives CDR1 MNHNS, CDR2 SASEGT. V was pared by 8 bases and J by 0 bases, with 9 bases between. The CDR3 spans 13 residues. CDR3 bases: TGTGCCAGCCGAGTAGCTAGCACAGATACGCAGTATTTT. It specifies CASRVASTDTQYF.

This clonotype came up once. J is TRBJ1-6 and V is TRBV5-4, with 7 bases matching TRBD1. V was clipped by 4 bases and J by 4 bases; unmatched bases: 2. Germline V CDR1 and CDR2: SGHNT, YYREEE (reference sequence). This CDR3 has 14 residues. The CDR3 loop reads CASSGTAYNSPLHF. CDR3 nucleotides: TGTGCCAGCAGCGGGACAGCTTATAATTCACCCCTCCACTTT.

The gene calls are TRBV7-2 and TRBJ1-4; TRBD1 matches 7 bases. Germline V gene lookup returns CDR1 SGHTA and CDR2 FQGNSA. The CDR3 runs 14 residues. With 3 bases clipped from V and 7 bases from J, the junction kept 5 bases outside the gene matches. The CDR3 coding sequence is TGTGCCAGCAGCTTCACAGGGGAATCTGAAAAACTGTTTTTT. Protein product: CASSFTGESEKLFF.

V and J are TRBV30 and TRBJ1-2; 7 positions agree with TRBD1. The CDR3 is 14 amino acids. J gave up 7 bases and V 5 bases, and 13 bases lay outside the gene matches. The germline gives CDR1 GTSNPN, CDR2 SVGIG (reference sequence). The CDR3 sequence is CAWETGPVRGGYTF. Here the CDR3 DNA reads TGTGCCTGGGAGACAGGGCCAGTCAGAGGTGGCTACACCTTC.

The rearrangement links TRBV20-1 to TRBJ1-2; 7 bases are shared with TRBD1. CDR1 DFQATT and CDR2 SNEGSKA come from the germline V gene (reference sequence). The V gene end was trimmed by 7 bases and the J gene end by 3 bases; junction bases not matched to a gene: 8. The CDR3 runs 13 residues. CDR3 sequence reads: CSVQDRKDYGYTF. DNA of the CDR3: TGCAGTGTACAGGACAGGAAGGACTATGGCTACACCTTC.

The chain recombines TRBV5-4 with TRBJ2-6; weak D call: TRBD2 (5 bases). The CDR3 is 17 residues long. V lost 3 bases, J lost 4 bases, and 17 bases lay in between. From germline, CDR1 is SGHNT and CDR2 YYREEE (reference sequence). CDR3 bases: TGTGCCAGCAGCTCGATCCGGGAATCCGCCGGGGCCAACGTCCTGACTTTC. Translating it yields CASSSIRESAGANVLTF. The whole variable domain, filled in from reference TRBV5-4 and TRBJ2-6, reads ETGVTQSPTHLIKTRGQQVTLRCSSQSGHNTVSWYQQALGQGPQFIFQYYREEENGRGNFPPRFSGLQFPNYSSELNVNALELDDSALYLCASSSIRESAGANVLTFGAGSRLTVL.

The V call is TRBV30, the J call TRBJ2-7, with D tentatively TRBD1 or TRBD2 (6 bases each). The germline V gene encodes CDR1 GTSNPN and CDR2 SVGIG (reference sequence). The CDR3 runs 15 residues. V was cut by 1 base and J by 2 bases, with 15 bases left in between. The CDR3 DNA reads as TGTGCCTGGAGTGAAATGGGGGGCGCCCCCTACGAGCAGTACTTC. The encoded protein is CAWSEMGGAPYEQYF.

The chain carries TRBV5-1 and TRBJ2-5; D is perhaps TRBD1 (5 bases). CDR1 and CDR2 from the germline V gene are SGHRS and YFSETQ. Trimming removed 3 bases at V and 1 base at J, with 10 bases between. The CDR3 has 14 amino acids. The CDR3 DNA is TGCGCCAGCAGCTGGAGCGACAGCCAAGAGACCCAGTACTTC. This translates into CASSWSDSQETQYF.

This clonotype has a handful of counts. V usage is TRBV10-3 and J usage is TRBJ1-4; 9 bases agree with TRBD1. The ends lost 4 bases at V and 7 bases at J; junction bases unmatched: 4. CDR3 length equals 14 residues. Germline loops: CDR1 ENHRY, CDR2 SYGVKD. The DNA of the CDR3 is TGTGCCATCAGTGCAGGACAGGGGAGTGAAAAACTGTTTTTT. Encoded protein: CAISAGQGSEKLFF.

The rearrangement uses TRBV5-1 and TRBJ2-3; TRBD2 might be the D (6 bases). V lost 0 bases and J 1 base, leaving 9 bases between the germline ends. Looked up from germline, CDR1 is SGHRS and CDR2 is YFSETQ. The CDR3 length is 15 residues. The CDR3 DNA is TGCGCCAGCAGCTTGGAACAGCGGGGCACAGATACGCAGTATTTT. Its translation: CASSLEQRGTDTQYF.

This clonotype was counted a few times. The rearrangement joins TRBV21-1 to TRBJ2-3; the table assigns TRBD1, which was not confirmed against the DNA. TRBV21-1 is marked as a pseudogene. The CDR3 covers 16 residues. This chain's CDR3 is CASSTSGTGPTDTQYF. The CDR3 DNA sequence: TGTGCCAGCAGCACTTCCGGGACAGGGCCCACAGATACGCAGTATTTT.